The 7 T cell receptor beta chains presented below share a single source sample, sequenced in a study of a mutant IDH1 vaccine in newly diagnosed glioma. The time point: week 35, safety follow-up. A single vaccine dose contained 300 ug of mutant IDH1 20-mer peptide, and topical imiquimod was used with it. Profiling relied on immunoSEQ multiplex PCR, and the TCRdb table lists in-frame clones only, not all of them. The sample comprises roughly 26,000 clones, around four fifths of which are singletons, and roughly a third rests with the top ten. Antigen specificity for these receptors is unknown. The starting material was PBMCs, obtained from a glioma patient whose treatment included an IDH1 peptide vaccine. Source of these receptors: a man aged 30 to 39 with glioma.

V is TRBV4-1 and J is TRBJ2-7; 8 bases agree with TRBD1. Germline assignment: CDR1 MGHRA and CDR2 YSYEKL. This CDR3 region has 15 residues. The V gene end was trimmed by 3 bases and the J gene end by 4 bases; junction bases not matched to a gene: 8. The CDR3 loop reads CASSQLQGESYEQYF. CDR3 DNA: TGCGCCAGCAGCCAGTTACAGGGGGAGTCTTACGAGCAGTACTTC.

The chain couples TRBV29-1 to TRBJ2-1, with 10 bases identical to TRBD2. The germline V gene has CDR1 SQVTM and CDR2 ANQGSEA. The V segment lost 4 bases and the J segment 10 bases; nucleotides outside the gene matches: 10. This CDR3 has 14 residues. This CDR3 reads CSVVSGRATWEQFF. CDR3 sequence (DNA): TGCAGCGTTGTGAGCGGGAGGGCCACTTGGGAGCAGTTCTTC.

The chain is built from TRBV6-1 and TRBJ2-7, with TRBD1 matching 7 bases. The CDR3 loop spans 14 amino acids. V was clipped by 5 bases and J by 2 bases; unmatched bases: 6. Per germline, CDR1 MNHNS and CDR2 SASEGT. The CDR3 sequence: CASSSDRQAYEQYF. CDR3 nucleotides: TGTGCCAGCAGTTCGGACAGGCAAGCCTACGAGCAGTACTTC.

The rearrangement joins TRBV5-8 to TRBJ1-3; D may be TRBD1 (5 bases). Germline V gene sequence: CDR1 SGHTS, CDR2 YDEGEE. The V and J ends lost 0 bases and 1 base respectively, with 8 bases between them. The CDR3 consists of 15 residues. In DNA form, the CDR3 reads TGTGCCAGCAGCTTGGAGGGGATTTCTGGAAACACCATATATTTT. Protein product: CASSLEGISGNTIYF.

This clone was counted only a few times. V and J are TRBV7-9 and TRBJ1-2; 8 bases align to TRBD1. This CDR3 has 16 amino acids. Germline values: CDR1 SEHNR, CDR2 FQNEAQ (reference sequence). The junction had 9 bases not matched to a gene; V was cut back by 5 bases and J by 1 base. CDR3 in amino acids: CASSPTSGGVNYGYTF. The CDR3 nucleotides are TGTGCCAGCAGCCCAACATCAGGGGGCGTTAACTATGGCTACACCTTC. The full variable domain, its missing parts supplied by reference TRBV7-9 and TRBJ1-2, is DTGVSQNPRHKITKRGQNVTFRCDPISEHNRLYWYRQTLGQGPEFLTYFQNEAQLEKSRLLSDRFSAERPKGSFSTLEIQRTEQGDSAMYLCASSPTSGGVNYGYTFGSGTRLTVV.

In this sample, this clone turned up once. The chain is built from TRBV5-1 and TRBJ2-1; TRBD2 might be the D (6 bases). The germline gives CDR1 SGHRS, CDR2 YFSETQ. The CDR3 consists of 16 residues. V was cut by 2 bases and J by 6 bases, with 18 bases left in between. Here the CDR3 reads CASSLRAVAGFNEQFF. DNA for the CDR3: TGCGCCAGCAGCTTAAGGGCTGTTGCGGGATTCAATGAGCAGTTCTTC.

V and J are TRBV5-1 and TRBJ1-5, with TRBD1 matching 10 bases. The CDR3 loop spans 16 amino acids. After removal of 0 bases from V and 1 base from J, the junction contained 1 base not matched to a gene. CDR1 is SGHRS and CDR2 is YFSETQ in the germline V gene. CDR3 sequence reads: CASSLGTGGSNQPQHF. The CDR3 DNA sequence: TGCGCCAGCAGCTTGGGGACAGGGGGGAGCAATCAGCCCCAGCATTTT.